The clone carrying this TCR beta chain was observed a single time. As yet, its antigen is unknown. The sample comes from a study of CD8 T cells in Susac syndrome. Study results and limitations: As acknowledged by the study, its TCR sequencing and HLA analysis included a relatively small number of individuals.

V dropped 1 base and J dropped 9 bases, with 7 bases sitting between them. Germline CDR1 is MNHEY and CDR2 is SVGEGT. The CDR3 totals 12 residues. An input of about 0.45 to 1 ug of RNA was subjected to reverse transcription using random hexamers. Multiplex immunoSEQ PCR targeted 54 Vbeta and 13 Jbeta TCR beta segments. MiXCR, run by TCRdb on the immunoSEQ multiplex PCR reads, gives a single entry per CDR3 protein. Counted here are 100,000 to 150,000 distinct CDR3 sequences, around 94% occurring once; the ten biggest clones make up 0.095% to 0.1%. This chain joins TRBV6-2 or TRBV6-3 and TRBJ2-1, with D uncertain. The receptor was isolated from a human donor in good health. Input material: CD4+ T cells from PBMCs. This CDR3 reads CASSYFSGEQFF. The CDR3 nucleotides read TGTGCCAGCAGTTACTTCTCGGGTGAGCAGTTCTTC.